The clone carrying this TCR beta chain was picked up one time. CDR1 is SQVTM, CDR2 ANQGSEA, per germline. V gave up 6 bases and J gave up 7 bases; unmatched junction bases: 10. CDR3 length equals 15 residues. The data are from a study of blood T cell repertoires in COVID-19. Method: immunoSEQ multiplex PCR; TCRdb's copy keeps in-frame clones and lacks some. This table has about 280,000 clones, around 87% appearing once. The sample consisted of PBMCs or T cells enriched from blood (not recorded which). The chain has TRBV29-1 and TRBJ2-1; 12 nucleotides align to TRBD2. This receptor was identified in a woman aged 18-29 years with acute COVID-19. As DNA, the CDR3 is TGCAGCGTGGTTTCCGGACTAGCGGGATCAAATGAGCAGTTCTTC. Its translation is CSVVSGLAGSNEQFF.